This TCR beta chain derives from a study of shared clonotypes between healthy human individuals. Background on the study: Researchers assigned three CD4 naive, three CD4 memory, two CD8 naive and one CD8 memory plate to each donor.

This table comes from immunoSEQ multiplex PCR, and its TCRdb copy is limited to in-frame clones, with some not included. This sample yields around 600,000 clones, of which 95% to 98% are seen a single time; 0.3% belongs to the top ten. This CDR3 has 14 amino acids. The V end was cut by 1 base, the J end by 2 bases, with 9 bases between. In germline, CDR1 is LGHNA, CDR2 YSLEER. The naive CD8 population came from CD45RO-negative cells selected for CCR7, without terminally differentiated effector memory CD45RA+ cells. Sequencing input: naive CD8+ T cells sorted from blood. The TCR comes from a man in his thirties or forties in good health. The chain combines TRBV4-3 with TRBJ2-7, with D possibly being TRBD2 (5 bases). Written as DNA, the CDR3 is TGCGCCAGCAGCCAAGTCCGGGGAACCTACGAGCAGTACTTC. Its protein product is CASSQVRGTYEQYF.